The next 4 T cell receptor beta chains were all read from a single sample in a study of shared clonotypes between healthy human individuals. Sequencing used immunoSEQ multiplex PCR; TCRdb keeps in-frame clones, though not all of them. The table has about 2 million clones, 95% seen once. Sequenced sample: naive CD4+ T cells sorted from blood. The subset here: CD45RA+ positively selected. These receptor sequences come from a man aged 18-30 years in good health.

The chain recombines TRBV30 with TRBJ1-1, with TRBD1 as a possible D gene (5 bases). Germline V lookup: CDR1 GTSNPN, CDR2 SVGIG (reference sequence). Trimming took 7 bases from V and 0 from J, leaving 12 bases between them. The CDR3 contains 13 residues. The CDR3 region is CALTASMNTEAFF. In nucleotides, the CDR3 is TGTGCCTTGACAGCTTCTATGAACACTGAAGCTTTCTTT.

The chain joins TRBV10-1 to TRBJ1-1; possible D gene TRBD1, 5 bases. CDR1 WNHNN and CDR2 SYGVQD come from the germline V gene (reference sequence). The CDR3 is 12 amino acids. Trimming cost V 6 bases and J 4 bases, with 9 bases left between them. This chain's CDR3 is CASSRGGTEAFF. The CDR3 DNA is TGCGCCAGCAGCCGGGGGGGCACTGAAGCTTTCTTT.

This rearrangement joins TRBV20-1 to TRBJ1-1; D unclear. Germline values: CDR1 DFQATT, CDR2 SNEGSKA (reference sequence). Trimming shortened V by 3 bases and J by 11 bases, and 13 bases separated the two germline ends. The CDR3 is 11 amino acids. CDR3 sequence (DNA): TGCAGTGCTAGGCCCAGGTGGGTGGCTTTCTTT. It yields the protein CSARPRWVAFF.

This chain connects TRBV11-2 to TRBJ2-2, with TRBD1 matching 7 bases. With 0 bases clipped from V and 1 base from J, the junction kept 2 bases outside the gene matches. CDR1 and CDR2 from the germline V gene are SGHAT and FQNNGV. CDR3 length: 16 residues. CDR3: CASSLDTGVNTGELFF. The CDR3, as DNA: TGTGCCAGCAGCTTAGATACAGGGGTGAACACCGGGGAGCTGTTTTTT.